The TCR beta chain described here comes from a study of PD-L1 blockade in urothelial cancer. Study information: A median of roughly 150,000 T cells was found in the blood samples.

Data came from immunoSEQ multiplex PCR; TCRdb stores just in-frame clones and leaves some out. This table holds roughly 51,000 clones, about four fifths found once. As for time point: pretreatment peripheral blood. Each individual provided 1 to 8 samples (taken pretreatment and on-treatment). This clonotype was obtained from a man in his 70s with urothelial cancer. The sample here was PBMCs, taken around atezolizumab (anti-PD-L1) treatment.

CDR3 amino acids: CASRLQGYTEAFF. The CDR3 bases are TGTGCCAGCAGATTACAGGGATACACTGAAGCTTTCTTT. V and J are TRBV6-6 and TRBJ1-1; maybe TRBD1 (6 bases). CDR3 length: 13 residues. Germline CDR1 is MNHNY and CDR2 is SVGAGI (reference sequence). Trimming took 6 bases from V and 3 from J, leaving 11 bases between them.